This T cell receptor beta chain was recorded in a study of blood T cell repertoires in COVID-19. Study-wide context: Donors in the United States, Italy and Spain gave samples during acute or convalescent COVID-19. Sources were T cells, B-cell-depleted T cells, or PBMCs; the material itself was cDNA or gDNA.

In the authors' methods: Counts of nucleated cells, estimated from reference gene primer amplification, were obtained. The method was immunoSEQ multiplex PCR; TCRdb's version includes in-frame clones alone and lacks a portion of them. V, J and clone size reflect that table, while D and trimming were determined from the DNA. The sample lists some 150,000 clones, around 80% seen once, with about 0.5% in the top ten. The V gene lost 7 bases and the J gene lost 2 bases, with 9 bases spanning the gap. Germline-derived CDR1 and CDR2 are MNHEY and SVGAGI. CDR3 length equals 13 residues. The TCR originated in a man between 60 and 75 years old with acute or convalescent COVID-19. This chain uses TRBV6-5 with TRBJ1-3; no firm D call. Source material: peripheral blood. For the CDR3, the DNA is TGTGCCAGCACGACTTACCCTGGAAACACCATATATTTT. It is translated as CASTTYPGNTIYF.